This T cell receptor beta chain was retrieved from a study of blood T cell repertoires in COVID-19. Study-wide context: Sites in the United States, Italy and Spain provided acute and convalescent COVID-19 samples.

This clone was observed once. Germline V lookup: CDR1 SGHRS, CDR2 YFSETQ. Trimming stripped 3 bases from V and 6 bases from J, with 13 bases between. This CDR3 is 13 amino acids long. Authors' methods: How many nucleated cells were present was estimated from reference gene primer amplification. TCRdb's copy holds only in-frame clones and misses some; the assay was immunoSEQ multiplex PCR. D and trimming come from the DNA, and the V and J calls and clone size come from that table. The sample has over 110,000 clones, 88% seen once. Sequenced: peripheral blood. This chain connects TRBV5-1 to TRBJ2-7, with no clear D. The TCR was taken from a woman in her 50s with acute or convalescent COVID-19. The CDR3: CASSSYPRLEQYF. The CDR3 DNA reads as TGCGCCAGCAGCTCATACCCTAGACTCGAGCAGTACTTC.